This T cell receptor (beta chain) was captured in a study of blood T cells in healthy people across ages (dated by TCRdb to between 2014 and 2017). Background on the whole study: In model experiments, template switching captured roughly one uniquely barcoded TCR beta cDNA molecule for every two T cells. Four age groups were formed from the donors: young (average approximately 15 years), middle-aged (approximately 40), aged (around 68) and long-lived (82). To avoid experimental bias, donors of different ages were randomly spread across the sequencing lanes. For two donors (one aged 18 to 29 and one aged 80 or older), the study analyzed two additional independent replicas of 1 million unique cDNA reads from the same blood draw. The study measured age-related changes in TCR beta repertoire diversity using deep sequencing normalized with unique cDNA molecular identifiers.

Sequences DFQATT (CDR1) and SNEGSKA (CDR2) are obtained from the germline V gene (reference sequence). The germline ends are 19 bases apart after V is trimmed by 6 bases and J by 6 bases. The CDR3 sequence holds 14 residues, the cysteine and phenylalanine included. The CDR3 DNA has 42 bases and is translated from base 1. This clonotype was observed at least ten times. Its binding antigen is unknown. Per-base quality was not reported, and no clone a single base away is much larger than it. The protocol used for the library was 5' RACE. Sequencing relied on an Illumina HiSeq 2500. A second PCR of about 6 to 11 cycles was performed with a sample-barcoded 5' primer and a J-beta primer mix. A template-switch 5' adaptor carrying 12 random nucleotides introduced a unique molecular identifier onto each TCR beta cDNA molecule. Each sample yielded at least 3 million CDR3-containing paired-end reads. First-strand cDNA was synthesized from all RNA with the Mint cDNA synthesis kit, primed by a TRBC-specific oligonucleotide. Following uracil-DNA glycosylase treatment, a first 18-cycle PCR with universal primers M1SS and BC2_uni_R was performed on all cDNA. The authors' pipeline ran thus. Normalization of each sample was performed by random selection of 1 million high-quality reads, each carrying a distinct molecular identifier. Reads with shared molecular identifiers were discarded instead of being binned into consensus sequences. MiTCR, run with a Q25 quality threshold and the strictest error-elimination algorithm, handled CDR3 identification, clonotype clustering and error correction. A nonparametric unseen species model with Euler transformation was used to estimate lower-bound total TCR beta diversity. TCRdb took the public reads, trimmed them with fastp at Q25, ran MiXCR for clone calling and kept in-frame beta chains. Identical CDR3 protein sequences are pooled into one entry, listed with their most common genes and DNA. Here the V and J calls rest on TCRdb's processing, not on the authors' analysis. Here the sample has 500,000 to 700,000 distinct CDR3 sequences; roughly 30% occur a single time. Clones ranked in the top ten supply about a sixth of the sample.

General study outcomes and caveats: As age increased, observed TCR beta diversity per million T cells dropped in a roughly linear way, and a significant reduction was already evident by age 40. Because the CMV infection status of the donors was unknown, age-related changes in expanded clonotypes may potentially have been confounded. The long-lived group showed more naive CD4+ T cells, fewer expanded clones and increased TCR diversity than the aged group, suggesting age selection. Estimates of total diversity based on one million sequenced T cells were regarded as lower bounds and as underestimates. A strong correlation was found between observed TCR beta diversity and the percentage of naive T cells measured by flow cytometry. Bulk unsorted PBMC profiling prevented conclusive comparison of naive and antigen-experienced compartments.

Donors were roughly 40 systemically healthy Caucasian individuals from Russia aged roughly 6 to 90 years. Each donor gave ten milliliters of peripheral blood, drawn into EDTA-treated Vacutainer tubes. PBMCs were isolated by Ficoll-Paque density-gradient centrifugation, with at least 6 million obtained per sample. Trizol reagent was used to extract total RNA from PBMCs, with at least 5 micrograms per sample. For every donor, an aliquot of PBMCs went through flow cytometry to measure the percentages of naive CD45RAhigh/CD27high T cells. This sequence originates from an elderly woman in good health. The receptor chain draws on TRBV20-1 and TRBJ2-3, with no D gene named confidently. Input material: blood. The CDR3 protein is CSAPPGRLADTQYF. In nucleotide form, the sequence is TGCAGTGCGCCCCCGGGCCGACTGGCGGATACGCAGTATTTT.